This T cell receptor beta chain appears in the sequencing data of a study of cytomegalovirus exposure and HLA in healthy donors. This clone was found once. No antigen is known for it. While the first cohort had some 700 subjects, the donors belonged to the separate validation cohort of over a hundred subjects. This CDR3 has 14 residues. Germline V gene lookup returns CDR1 SGHRS and CDR2 YFSETQ. Trimming cost V 4 bases and J 8 bases, with 18 bases left between them. The method was immunoSEQ multiplex PCR; TCRdb's version includes in-frame clones alone and lacks a portion of them. Among a few hundred thousand clones listed, over 80% were seen once. Findings and limits, study-wide: It was around 160 TCR beta chains that were listed as cytomegalovirus-associated. Within the 100 to 150 validation repertoires, first-cohort TCR clusters tended to co-occur, according to a later analysis.

The V gene is TRBV5-1, the J gene TRBJ1-2, with a tentative D call TRBD1 (6 bases). This TCR was sampled from a woman under 40 in good health and CMV-seropositive. Sequencing input: PBMCs. The CDR3 loop is CASSGNREVRGYTF. For the CDR3, the DNA is TGCGCCAGCAGCGGAAACAGGGAAGTGCGGGGCTACACCTTC.